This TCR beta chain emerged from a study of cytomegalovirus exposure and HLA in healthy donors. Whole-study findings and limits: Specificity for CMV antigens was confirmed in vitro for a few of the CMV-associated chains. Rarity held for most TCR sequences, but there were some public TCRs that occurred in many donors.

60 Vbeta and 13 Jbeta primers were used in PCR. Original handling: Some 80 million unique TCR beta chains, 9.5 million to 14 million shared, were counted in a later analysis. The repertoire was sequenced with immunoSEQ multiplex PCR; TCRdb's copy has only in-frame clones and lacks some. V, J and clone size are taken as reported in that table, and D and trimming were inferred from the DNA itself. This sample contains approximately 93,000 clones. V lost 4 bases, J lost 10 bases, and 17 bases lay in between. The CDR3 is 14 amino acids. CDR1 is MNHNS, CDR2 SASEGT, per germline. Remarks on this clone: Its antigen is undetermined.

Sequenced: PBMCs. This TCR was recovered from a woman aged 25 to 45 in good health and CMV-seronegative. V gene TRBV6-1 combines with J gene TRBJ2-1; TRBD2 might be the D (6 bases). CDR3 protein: CASSVASGPWEQFF. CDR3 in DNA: TGTGCCAGCAGTGTCGCCAGCGGGCCGTGGGAGCAGTTCTTC.